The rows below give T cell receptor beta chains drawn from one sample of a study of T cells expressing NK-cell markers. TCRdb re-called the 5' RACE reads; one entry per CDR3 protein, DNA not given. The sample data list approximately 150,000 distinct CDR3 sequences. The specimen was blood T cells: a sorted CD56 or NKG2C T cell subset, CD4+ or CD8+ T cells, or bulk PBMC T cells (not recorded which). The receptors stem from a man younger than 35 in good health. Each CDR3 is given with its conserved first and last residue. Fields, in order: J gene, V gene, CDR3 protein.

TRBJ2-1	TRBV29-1	CSVDPSGGRDNEQFF
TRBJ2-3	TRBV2	CASSEVSDLGDTQYF
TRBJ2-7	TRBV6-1	CASSDRGQAIYEQYF
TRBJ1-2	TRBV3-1	CASSQDKALTLYTF
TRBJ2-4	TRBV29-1	CSVDGPAGDGNIQYF
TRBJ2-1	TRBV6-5	CASSYSSAPTYNEQFF
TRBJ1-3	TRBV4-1	CASSQVGQRANGNTIYF
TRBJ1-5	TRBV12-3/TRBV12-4	CASSFVVGLQPAQPQHF
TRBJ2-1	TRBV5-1	CASEATSGRITSPVGEQFF
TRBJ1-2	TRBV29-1	CSVEDPAGVNYGYTF
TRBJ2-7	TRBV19	CASSMVAGSGEQYF
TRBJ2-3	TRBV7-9	CASSSRQAGDTQYF
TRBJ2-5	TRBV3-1	CASSSTGKGAQETQYF
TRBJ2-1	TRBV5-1	CASSSDTPSSYNEQFF
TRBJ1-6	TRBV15	CATSRTGSGTLHF
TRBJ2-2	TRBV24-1	CATSERIGTPGDGELFF
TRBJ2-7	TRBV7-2	CASSFARDPYYEQYF
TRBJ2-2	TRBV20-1	CSAWGLADDTGELFF
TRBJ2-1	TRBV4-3	CASSPELVYNEQFF
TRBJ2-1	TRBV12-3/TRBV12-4	CASSPRGTGGSYEQFF
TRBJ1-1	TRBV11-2	CASVLHRTGADRNTEAFF
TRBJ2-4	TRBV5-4	CASSTEGQRRKNIQYF
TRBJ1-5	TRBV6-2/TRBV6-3	CASSSGTQQPQHF
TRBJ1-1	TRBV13	CASSLAASTEAFF
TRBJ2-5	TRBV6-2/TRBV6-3	CASRRSTGVETQYF
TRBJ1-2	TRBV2	CARTGTIHSPYGYTF
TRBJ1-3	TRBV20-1	CSARDDRVGGNTIYF
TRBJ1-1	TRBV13	CASSHGQGDNTEAFF
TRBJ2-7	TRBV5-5	CASSFAGVGSSYEQYF
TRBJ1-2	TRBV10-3	CAITPNLGPLGYTF
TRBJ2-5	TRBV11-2	CASSYGQGVENQYF
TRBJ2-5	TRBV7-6	CASSNLGGETQYF
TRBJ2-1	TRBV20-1	CSATRLGGGSYNEQFF
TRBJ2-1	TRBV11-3	CASSLVGTSVFESYNEQFF
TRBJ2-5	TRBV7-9	CASSPGIAGQTQYF
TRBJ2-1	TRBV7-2	CASSFSAVTSARPSNYNEQFF
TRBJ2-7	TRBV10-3	CAISPETGLKKEQYF
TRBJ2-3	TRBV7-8	CASSSFYPGTDTQYF
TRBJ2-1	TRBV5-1	CASSLTSGRYNEQFF
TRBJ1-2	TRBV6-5	CASSYNPANYGYTF
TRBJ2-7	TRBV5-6	CASSPGDLEQYF
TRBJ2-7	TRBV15	CATSRIRPGLQYEQYF
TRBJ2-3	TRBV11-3	CASSLGTGDDTQYF
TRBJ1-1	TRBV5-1	CASSSGGGSWGTEAFF